The 11 T cell receptor beta chains presented below share a single source sample, sequenced in a study of patients and donors after allogeneic stem cell transplantation. A single record per CDR3 protein comes from TCRdb applying MiXCR to the RT-PCR reads. The data show about 150,000 distinct CDR3 sequences, roughly 22% seen once. The sequencing input was blood, either unsorted or a sorted T cell fraction (not recorded which). The receptors were gathered from a human donor who was either an allogeneic HSCT recipient or a stem cell or donor lymphocyte infusion donor (not recorded which). It is not recorded whose cells these are; they may come from a transplant donor.

The genes are TRBV20-1 and TRBJ2-6; 7 bases map to TRBD1. There are 17 residues in the CDR3. Germline trimming cut 5 bases from V and 4 bases from J; bases unmatched to any gene: 14. The germline V gene encodes CDR1 DFQATT and CDR2 SNEGSKA (reference sequence). CDR3 protein: CSAYKGQASVGANVLTF. CDR3 sequence (DNA): TGCAGTGCTTACAAAGGACAGGCCTCCGTCGGGGCCAACGTCCTGACTTTC.

This clonotype has a handful of counts. The chain joins TRBV6-2 or TRBV6-3 to TRBJ1-2; weak D call: TRBD1 (6 bases). The length of the CDR3 is 16 residues. Germline V gene lookup returns CDR1 MNHEY and CDR2 SVGEGT. V lost 8 bases and J 6 bases, leaving 25 bases between the germline ends. The chain's CDR3 is CASLGGPTSSGNGYTF. In nucleotides, the CDR3 is TGTGCCAGCCTCGGGGGGCCCACCTCGTCGGGGAATGGCTACACCTTC.

This clonotype was observed a few times. The rearrangement links TRBV20-1 to TRBJ2-7; 8 bases are shared with TRBD2. In germline, CDR1 is DFQATT, CDR2 SNEGSKA (reference sequence). Trimming took 2 bases from V and 4 from J; bases not matched to a gene: 10. CDR3 size: 15 residues. CDR3 in DNA: TGCAGTGCTAGAACGACTAGCGCCGACTCTTACGAGCAGTACTTC. Protein product: CSARTTSADSYEQYF.

CDR3 nucleotides: TGTGCCACGTACGGTCAAGGCAGGGTTAACGGTGAGCAGTTCTTC. This sequence encodes CATYGQGRVNGEQFF. This chain uses TRBV15 with TRBJ2-1, with D possibly being TRBD1 (5 bases). V was shortened by 9 bases and J by 9 bases, with 24 bases between the two germline ends. The CDR3 totals 15 residues. Looked up from germline, CDR1 is LNHNV and CDR2 is YYDKDF (reference sequence).

This chain links TRBV12-3 or TRBV12-4 with TRBJ1-5; perhaps TRBD1 as D (6 bases). CDR3 length: 16 residues. The V end was cut by 6 bases, the J end by 0 bases, with 15 bases between. The DNA for the CDR3 is TGTGCCAGCAGCTCCGGGACACCGTATAGCAATCAGCCCCAGCATTTT. This sequence encodes CASSSGTPYSNQPQHF.

This chain uses TRBV2 with TRBJ1-6, with a possible D match to TRBD1 (5 bases). The CDR3 is 14 residues long. Trimming removed 2 bases from V and 7 bases from J, with 9 bases in between. Per the germline V gene, CDR1 is SNHLY and CDR2 is FYNNEI. The CDR3 loop reads CASSETGRNSPLHF. CDR3 nucleotide sequence: TGTGCCAGCAGTGAAACAGGACGGAATTCACCCCTCCACTTT.

The chain uses TRBV9 and TRBJ2-1, with 12 positions matching TRBD2. V dropped 4 bases and J dropped 3; count of bases not matched to a gene: 11. In germline, CDR1 is SGDLS, CDR2 YYNGEE. This CDR3 contains 18 residues. The CDR3 is CASSSRELAGGFYNEQFF. CDR3 nucleotides: TGTGCCAGCAGCTCGCGTGAGCTAGCGGGGGGGTTCTACAATGAGCAGTTCTTC.

The table lists this clonotype with a few counts. The J gene is TRBJ1-1, the V gene TRBV5-1; D unclear. Trimming removed 0 bases from V and 7 bases from J, with 10 bases in between. This CDR3 comprises 13 residues. Germline lookup yields CDR1 SGHRS and CDR2 YFSETQ. This CDR3 reads CASSLGVRVEAFF. CDR3 nucleotide sequence: TGCGCCAGCAGCTTGGGGGTGAGAGTTGAAGCTTTCTTT.

This clonotype has just a few counts. The V and J genes are TRBV11-2 and TRBJ2-3; weak D call: TRBD2 (6 bases). The length of the CDR3 is 15 residues. Trimming stripped 3 bases from V and 1 base from J, with 11 bases between. Germline CDR1 reads SGHAT; CDR2 reads FQNNGV. The CDR3 coding sequence is TGTGCCAGCAGCTTTTATAGCGGTGGCACAGATACGCAGTATTTT. Residues: CASSFYSGGTDTQYF.

This chain connects TRBV19 to TRBJ2-2; 12 bases agree with TRBD1. J lost 7 bases, V lost 5 bases, and 8 bases had no gene match. The germline gives CDR1 LNHDA, CDR2 SQIVND (reference sequence). This CDR3 comprises 16 residues. The CDR3 spells CASSLLGTGGFGELFF. Here the CDR3 DNA reads TGTGCCAGTAGTCTGCTCGGGACAGGGGGCTTCGGGGAGCTGTTTTTT.

This rearrangement joins TRBV2 to TRBJ2-1; TRBD2 is a possible D gene (6 bases). The V gene lost 11 bases and the J gene lost 8 bases, with 19 bases spanning the gap. Germline CDR1 and CDR2: SNHLY and FYNNEI. The length of the CDR3 is 13 residues. This CDR3 is CAYRTKRDDEQFF. CDR3 sequence (DNA): TGTGCCTATCGGACTAAAAGGGACGATGAGCAGTTCTTC.